Described below is a single TCR beta chain sequence and its context. Its antigen is not identified. In every case, the donor was a healthy Caucasian. The data were taken from a study of identical twins. Overall study results and limits: Out-of-frame alpha sequences shared by twins showed excess low generation probability. Models underestimated how often monozygotic twins shared out-of-frame TCR alpha. Researchers reported weaker excess twin sharing in beta out-of-frame sequences.

TCRdb independently ran MiXCR on the 5' RACE reads; one entry per CDR3 protein. The sample includes approximately 690,000 distinct CDR3 sequences, 5.5% to 7.5% of them seen just once. Germline V gene data show CDR1 as MRHNA and CDR2 as SNTAGT. Between the trimmed V and J ends, which lost 8 bases and 0 bases, there was a span of 11 bases. This CDR3 has 15 residues. This sequence was found in a man between 18 and 35 years old in good health. The sequenced sample consisted of naive T cells sorted from blood. This chain connects TRBV6-4 to TRBJ2-6, with unresolved D. CDR3 protein: CASGPRSSGANVLTF. The DNA of the CDR3 is TGTGCCAGCGGTCCCCGGAGCTCTGGGGCCAACGTCCTGACTTTC.